These 30 T cell receptor beta chains share one sample of origin, sequenced in a study of Graves' ophthalmopathy and Graves' hyperthyroidism. RNA transcripts served as template for amplifying TCR beta CDR3 sequences. A first-round RT-PCR used HTBI primers, followed by a second-round multiplex PCR. TCRdb re-called the multiplex PCR reads with MiXCR, one entry per CDR3 protein. The table records 300,000 to 400,000 distinct CDR3 sequences, roughly a sixth of them present only once. Material for sequencing was peripheral blood. The receptor set was obtained from an adult man with Graves' ophthalmopathy.

This clonotype was counted many times. The gene calls are TRBV2 and TRBJ1-1; D may be TRBD1 (6 bases). CDR3 size: 14 residues. Germline V CDR1 and CDR2: SNHLY, FYNNEI. V was shortened by 2 bases and J by 3 bases, with 10 bases between the two germline ends. The DNA for the CDR3 is TGTGCCAGCAGTGAACAGGAGGGGGACACTGAAGCTTTCTTT. This gives the protein CASSEQEGDTEAFF.

This clonotype was seen ten or more times. The CDR3 ends on some other residue instead of the conserved phenylalanine or tryptophan, so this is likely a read error. The V and J genes are TRBV5-1 and TRBJ1-1, with D tentatively TRBD1 (6 bases). CDR3 length: 15 residues. Trimming took off 0 bases at V and 5 bases at J, with 14 bases between the two ends. The germline V gene has CDR1 SGHRS and CDR2 YFSETQ. The CDR3 is CASSLESQGWTEAFS. The DNA for the CDR3 is TGCGCCAGCAGCTTGGAATCACAGGGTTGGACTGAAGCTTTCTCT.

The genes are TRBV5-1 and TRBJ2-7, with D perhaps matching TRBD1 (5 bases). The CDR3 has 13 residues. Germline V gene sequence: CDR1 SGHRS, CDR2 YFSETQ. The germline V and J ends were trimmed by 2 bases and 2 bases, with 8 bases remaining between them. CDR3 region: CASSFEGAYEQYF. CDR3 nucleotides: TGCGCCAGCAGCTTTGAAGGGGCCTACGAGCAGTACTTC.

V and J are TRBV7-2 and TRBJ2-1; no reliable D call. V was trimmed by 3 bases and J by 5 bases, leaving 8 bases between them. The CDR3 loop spans 13 amino acids. Germline V gives CDR1 SGHTA, CDR2 FQGNSA. As DNA, the CDR3 is TGTGCCAGCAGCTTTAATCGTAACAATGAGCAGTTCTTC. Translating gives CASSFNRNNEQFF.

A few counts support this clonotype. This rearrangement joins TRBV13 to TRBJ2-7; 12 bases are a match to TRBD2. With 5 bases clipped from V and 7 bases from J, the junction kept 6 bases outside the gene matches. Germline V CDR1 and CDR2: PRHDT, FYEKMQ (reference sequence). This CDR3 has 14 residues. This CDR3 reads CASSARTSGDEQYF. CDR3 sequence (DNA): TGTGCCAGCAGCGCTAGGACTAGCGGGGATGAGCAGTACTTC.

The table lists this clonotype with many counts. The rearrangement joins TRBV12-3 or TRBV12-4 to TRBJ1-5, with D uncertain. The V end was cut by 3 bases, the J end by 2 bases, with 11 bases between. CDR3 length: 15 residues. The CDR3 DNA follows: TGTGCCAGCAGTTTTAACCGTCATGGCAATCAGCCCCAGCATTTT. It specifies CASSFNRHGNQPQHF.

This chain connects TRBV20-1 to TRBJ1-1; 7 positions match TRBD1. The V segment lost 7 bases and the J segment 1 base; nucleotides outside the gene matches: 6. The CDR3 sequence is 13 residues long. Germline lookup yields CDR1 DFQATT and CDR2 SNEGSKA (reference sequence). CDR3 sequence reads: CSVPGQPNTEAFF. CDR3 DNA: TGCAGTGTTCCGGGACAGCCGAACACTGAAGCTTTCTTT.

The J gene is TRBJ2-5, the V gene TRBV24-1; no reliable D call. The CDR3 covers 15 residues. V dropped 3 bases and J dropped 1 base, with 11 bases sitting between them. Per the germline V gene, CDR1 is KGHDR and CDR2 is SFDVKD. CDR3 sequence: CATSDPMGGQETQYF. The CDR3 DNA sequence: TGTGCCACCAGTGATCCCATGGGCGGCCAAGAGACCCAGTACTTC.

This clonotype occurred many times. V usage is TRBV19 and J usage is TRBJ2-7, with D perhaps matching TRBD2 (5 bases). V was shortened by 3 bases and J by 4 bases, with 10 bases between the two germline ends. CDR1 and CDR2 from the germline V gene are LNHDA and SQIVND (reference sequence). This CDR3 is 13 amino acids long. The CDR3 region has the DNA TGTGCCAGTAGTATTATCCCGGGATACGAGCAGTACTTC. Translated: CASSIIPGYEQYF.

The chain carries TRBV11-2 and TRBJ2-5; maybe TRBD1 (7 bases). CDR1 and CDR2 from the germline V gene are SGHAT and FQNNGV. Trimming removed 5 bases from V and 10 bases from J, with 17 bases in between. CDR3 size: 13 residues. In DNA, the CDR3 is TGTGCCAGCAGCCAGGGGGGACCTAGGAACCAGTACTTC. Amino acids: CASSQGGPRNQYF.

The V and J genes are TRBV2 and TRBJ1-2; D gene ambiguous. The germline V and J ends were trimmed by 7 bases and 2 bases, with 8 bases remaining between them. Germline CDR1 is SNHLY and CDR2 is FYNNEI. This CDR3 region has 12 residues. In DNA, the CDR3 is TGTGCCAGCATAGGTAGAAACTATGGCTACACCTTC. Protein product: CASIGRNYGYTF.

This clonotype has at least ten counts. The chain joins TRBV20-1 to TRBJ2-7; 10 bases are shared with TRBD2. The germline V gene encodes CDR1 DFQATT and CDR2 SNEGSKA (reference sequence). The CDR3 is made up of 15 amino acids. V lost 0 bases, J lost 3 bases, and 5 bases stayed unmatched. CDR3 loop: CSARELSGGNYEQYF. The CDR3 nucleotides read TGCAGTGCTAGAGAACTTAGCGGGGGGAACTACGAGCAGTACTTC.

This clonotype has more than one count but fewer than ten. Given a much more abundant clone one base away, this may be a read error. The CDR3 nucleotides are TGTGGCAGCAGTTCCCCCAGAGGGGGGATCTACGAGCAGTACTTC. Amino acids: CGSSSPRGGIYEQYF. The chain couples TRBV28 to TRBJ2-7; D might be TRBD1 or TRBD2, each matching 6 bases. The CDR3 consists of 15 residues. The V gene's germline CDR1 is MDHEN and CDR2 SYDVKM.

V gene TRBV12-3 or TRBV12-4 combines with J gene TRBJ1-6; D is ambiguous. There are 12 residues in the CDR3. Trimming removed 4 bases from V and 10 bases from J, with 8 bases in between. The CDR3 region has the DNA TGTGCCAGCAGTTCAGTCCCCTCACCCCTCCACTTT. Translated, it gives CASSSVPSPLHF.

With respect to this clonotype: This may be a read error, as it is one base from a much larger clone. The chain recombines TRBV19 with TRBJ1-1; D gene unclear. Germline loops: CDR1 LNHDA, CDR2 SQIVND (reference sequence). Between the trimmed V and J ends, which lost 5 bases and 5 bases, there was a span of 9 bases. The CDR3 consists of 12 residues. The CDR3 nucleotides are TGTGCCAGTAGTGATCTGGGGACTGAAGCTTTCTTT. It specifies CASSDLGTEAFF.

This clonotype occurred many times. This sequence joins TRBV7-8 and TRBJ1-1; D gene uncertain. CDR1 and CDR2 (germline): SGHVS, FQNEAQ. The CDR3 is 12 residues long. Trimming removed 4 bases at V and 10 bases at J, with 13 bases between. The CDR3 region has the DNA TGTGCCAGCAGCTACGACACAACCCGAGCTTTCTTT. It is translated as CASSYDTTRAFF.

Many counts were recorded for this clonotype. This chain uses TRBV6-2 or TRBV6-3 with TRBJ2-2, with 8 positions matching TRBD2. The CDR3 length is 18 residues. Germline values: CDR1 MNHEY, CDR2 SVGEGT. After removal of 2 bases from V and 0 bases from J, the junction contained 8 bases not matched to a gene. The CDR3: CASSYQLLAGTNTGELFF. The CDR3 bases are TGTGCCAGCAGTTACCAGTTGTTAGCGGGGACGAACACCGGGGAGCTGTTTTTT.

This clonotype has at least ten counts. The chain joins TRBV5-1 to TRBJ2-7, with 8 bases aligning to TRBD1. CDR3 length equals 13 residues. Germline CDR1 is SGHRS and CDR2 is YFSETQ. The J segment lost 4 bases and the V segment lost 5 bases, leaving 5 bases of the junction unmatched. This chain's CDR3 is CASRRTGMYEQYF. The CDR3 DNA reads TGCGCCAGCAGGCGGACAGGGATGTACGAGCAGTACTTC.

This clonotype has at least ten counts. V is TRBV9 and J is TRBJ1-2, with TRBD1 matching over 9 bases. The CDR3 covers 18 residues. Trimming cost V 3 bases and J 1 base; bases outside gene matches: 13. In germline, CDR1 is SGDLS, CDR2 YYNGEE. CDR3 residues: CASSAQGALGSDNYGYTF. CDR3 DNA: TGTGCCAGCAGCGCACAGGGGGCACTCGGGTCGGATAACTATGGCTACACCTTC.

This clonotype was seen repeatedly, ten times or more. A much larger clone lies a single base off, so this may be a read error. V usage is TRBV30 and J usage is TRBJ2-7; no firm D call. The germline V gene encodes CDR1 GTSNPN and CDR2 SVGIG (reference sequence). The CDR3 is 13 amino acids. Trimming cost V 1 base and J 7 bases, with 14 bases left between them. The CDR3: CAWSESQEKEQYF. The CDR3 nucleotides read TGTGCCTGGAGTGAATCTCAAGAAAAGGAGCAGTACTTC.

This clonotype was counted a few times. CDR3 coding DNA: TGTGCCAGCAGCCCCTTTGTAAGCGCAGTGGACGAGCAGTTCTTC. Translated, it gives CASSPFVSAVDEQFF. The chain joins TRBV9 to TRBJ2-7, with D uncertain. The DNA end favors TRBJ2-1, so the J call may be wrong. This CDR3 contains 15 residues. From germline, CDR1 is SGDLS and CDR2 YYNGEE.

The chain employs TRBV7-1 and TRBJ2-7; a weak D match, TRBD1 (8 bases). TRBV7-1 is an ORF, and what it does is uncertain. The CDR3 extends over 21 amino acids. Deletions cut 3 bases from V and 3 bases from J, with 33 bases between. The CDR3 protein is CASSSPRTGQVDRSGIYEQYF. The CDR3 DNA reads TGTGCCAGCAGCTCCCCCCGGACGGGACAGGTTGATAGGAGCGGGATCTACGAGCAGTACTTC.

This clonotype was detected ten times or more. This sequence joins TRBV11-2 and TRBJ1-1; 12 nucleotides match TRBD1. There are 16 residues in the CDR3. With 7 bases clipped from V and 5 bases from J, the junction kept 11 bases outside the gene matches. Germline assignment: CDR1 SGHAT and CDR2 FQNNGV. CDR3 in amino acids: CASTTGTGGVRTEAFF. DNA for the CDR3: TGTGCCAGCACAACCGGGACAGGGGGCGTCCGTACTGAAGCTTTCTTT.

Ten or more counts support this clonotype. The genes are TRBV2 and TRBJ1-1; tentative D call: TRBD1 (6 bases). Trimming cost V 1 base and J 5 bases, with 11 bases left between them. The germline CDR1 and CDR2 sequences are SNHLY and FYNNEI. The CDR3 totals 14 residues. The CDR3 loop reads CASSEGITGTEAFF. The DNA for the CDR3 is TGTGCCAGCAGTGAAGGGATTACAGGGACTGAAGCTTTCTTT.

In this sample, this clonotype turned up many times. The chain has TRBV19 and TRBJ2-2; 8 bases map to TRBD1. Trimming at V came to 8 bases and at J to 4 bases, leaving 6 bases not matched to a gene. This CDR3 has 14 amino acids. Germline V gives CDR1 LNHDA, CDR2 SQIVND (reference sequence). The CDR3 nucleotides read TGTGCCAGTCGCCCAGGGGGCGGCACCGGGGAGCTGTTTTTT. Protein sequence: CASRPGGGTGELFF.

This sequence joins TRBV28 and TRBJ1-2, with D unresolved. The CDR3 is 12 residues long. CDR1 MDHEN and CDR2 SYDVKM come from the germline V gene. V lost 6 bases and J 4 bases, leaving 9 bases between the germline ends. The CDR3 DNA reads TGTGCCAGCAGCCCTCACCTCTATGGCTACACCTTC. Protein product: CASSPHLYGYTF.

Many counts were recorded for this clonotype. V is TRBV11-2 and J is TRBJ2-6, with D possibly matching TRBD2 (5 bases). The CDR3 length is 17 residues. Trimming pared 1 base from V and 4 bases from J, leaving 14 bases between. Germline V CDR1 and CDR2: SGHAT, FQNNGV. CDR3 nucleotide sequence: TGTGCCAGCAGCTTAGTAGGCGGGCTTGGGGGGGCCAACGTCCTGACTTTC. Protein product: CASSLVGGLGGANVLTF.

This clonotype has ten or more counts. This chain joins TRBV12-3 or TRBV12-4 and TRBJ1-1; no firm D call. V lost 7 bases and J 5 bases, leaving 11 bases between the germline ends. The CDR3 is 12 amino acids. CDR3 loop: CASKYAGTEAFF. CDR3 DNA: TGTGCCAGCAAGTATGCGGGTACTGAAGCTTTCTTT.

The V gene is TRBV12-3 or TRBV12-4, the J gene TRBJ1-2; 8 bases are shared with TRBD1. The CDR3 totals 14 residues. With 4 bases clipped from V and 7 bases from J, the junction kept 8 bases outside the gene matches. Written as DNA, the CDR3 is TGTGCCAGCAGTTCGGGACAGGCACTGGGTGGCTACACCTTC. Translation: CASSSGQALGGYTF.

Ten or more counts support this clonotype. V is TRBV6-5 and J is TRBJ2-4; D uncertain. CDR3 size: 10 residues. The V end was cut by 7 bases, the J end by 10 bases, with 8 bases between. Germline CDR1 MNHEY, CDR2 SVGAGI. This CDR3 is CASTWTIQYF. The CDR3 nucleotides read TGTGCCAGCACCTGGACGATTCAGTACTTC.